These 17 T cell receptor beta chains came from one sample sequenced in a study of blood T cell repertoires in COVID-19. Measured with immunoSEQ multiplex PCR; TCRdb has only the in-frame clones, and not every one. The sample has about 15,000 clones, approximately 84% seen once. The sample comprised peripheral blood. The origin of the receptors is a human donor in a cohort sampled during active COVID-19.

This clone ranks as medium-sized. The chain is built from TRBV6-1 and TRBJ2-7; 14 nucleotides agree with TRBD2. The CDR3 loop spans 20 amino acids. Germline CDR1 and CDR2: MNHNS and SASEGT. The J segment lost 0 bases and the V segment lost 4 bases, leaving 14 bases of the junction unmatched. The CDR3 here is CASSVPLTGTSGGNSYEQYF. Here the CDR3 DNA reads TGTGCCAGCAGTGTGCCATTAACCGGGACTAGCGGGGGTAACTCCTACGAGCAGTACTTC.

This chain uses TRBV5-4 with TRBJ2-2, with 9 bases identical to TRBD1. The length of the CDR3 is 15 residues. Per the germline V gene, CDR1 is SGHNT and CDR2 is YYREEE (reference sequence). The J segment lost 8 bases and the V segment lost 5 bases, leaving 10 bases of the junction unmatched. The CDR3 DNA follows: TGTGCCAGCAGTCAAGAGACAGGGGGTCCTGGGGAGCTGTTTTTT. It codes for CASSQETGGPGELFF.

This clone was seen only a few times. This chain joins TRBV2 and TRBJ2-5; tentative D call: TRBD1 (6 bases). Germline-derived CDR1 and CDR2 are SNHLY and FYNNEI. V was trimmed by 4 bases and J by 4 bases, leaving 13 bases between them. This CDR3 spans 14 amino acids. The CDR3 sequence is CASSVRGRGETQYF. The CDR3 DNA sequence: TGTGCCAGCAGTGTCCGGGGCAGGGGAGAGACCCAGTACTTC.

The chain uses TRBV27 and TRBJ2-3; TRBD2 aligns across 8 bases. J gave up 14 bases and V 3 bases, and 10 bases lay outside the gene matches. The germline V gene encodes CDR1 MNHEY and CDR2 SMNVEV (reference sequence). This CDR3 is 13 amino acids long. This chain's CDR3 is CASSLGFGGAWYF. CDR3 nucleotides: TGTGCCAGCAGTTTGGGGTTCGGGGGGGCCTGGTATTTT.

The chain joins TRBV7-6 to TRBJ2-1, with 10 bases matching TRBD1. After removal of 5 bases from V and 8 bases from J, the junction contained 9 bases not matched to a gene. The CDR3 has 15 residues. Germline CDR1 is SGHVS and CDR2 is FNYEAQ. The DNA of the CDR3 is TGTGCCAGCAGCCCGTCCCGGGACAGGGGCGATGAGCAGTTCTTC. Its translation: CASSPSRDRGDEQFF.

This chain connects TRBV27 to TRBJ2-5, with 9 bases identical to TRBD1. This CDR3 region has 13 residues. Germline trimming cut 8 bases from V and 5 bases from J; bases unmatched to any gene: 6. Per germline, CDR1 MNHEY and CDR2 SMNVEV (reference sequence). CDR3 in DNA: TGTGCCAGCGGAACAGGGGGCCGGGAGACCCAGTACTTC. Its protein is CASGTGGRETQYF.

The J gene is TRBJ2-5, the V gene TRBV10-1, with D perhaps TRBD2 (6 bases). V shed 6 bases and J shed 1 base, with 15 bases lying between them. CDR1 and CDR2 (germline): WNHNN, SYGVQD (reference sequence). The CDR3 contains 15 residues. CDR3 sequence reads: CASSSGSGGQETQYF. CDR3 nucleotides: TGCGCCAGCAGCTCAGGCTCCGGGGGCCAAGAGACCCAGTACTTC.

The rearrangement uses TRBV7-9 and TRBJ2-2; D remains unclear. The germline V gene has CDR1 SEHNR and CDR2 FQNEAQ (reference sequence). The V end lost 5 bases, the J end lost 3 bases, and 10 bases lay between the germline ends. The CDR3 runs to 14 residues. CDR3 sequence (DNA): TGTGCCAGCAGCAGACATTCAGACACCGGGGAGCTGTTTTTT. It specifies CASSRHSDTGELFF.

The CDR3 loop is CASSVEGRGSYNEQFF. Here the CDR3 DNA reads TGTGCCAGCAGCGTGGAGGGCCGGGGGTCCTACAATGAGCAGTTCTTC. This sequence joins TRBV9 and TRBJ2-1; a weak D match, TRBD2 (6 bases). The germline V and J ends were trimmed by 2 bases and 1 base, with 13 bases remaining between them. This CDR3 has 16 residues. Germline CDR1 SGDLS, CDR2 YYNGEE.

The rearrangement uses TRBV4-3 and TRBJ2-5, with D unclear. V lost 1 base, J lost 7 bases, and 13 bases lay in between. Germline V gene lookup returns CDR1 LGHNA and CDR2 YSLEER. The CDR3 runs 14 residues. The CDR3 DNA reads TGCGCCAGCAGCCAAGTTCCGTCGTCCGGGACCCAGTACTTC. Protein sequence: CASSQVPSSGTQYF.

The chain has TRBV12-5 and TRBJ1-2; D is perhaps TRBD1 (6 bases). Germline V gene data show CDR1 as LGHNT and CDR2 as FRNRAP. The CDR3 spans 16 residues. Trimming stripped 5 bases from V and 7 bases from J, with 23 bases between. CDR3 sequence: CASGIRNRERTRGYTF. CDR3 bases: TGTGCTAGTGGTATACGAAACAGGGAACGAACCCGTGGCTACACCTTC.

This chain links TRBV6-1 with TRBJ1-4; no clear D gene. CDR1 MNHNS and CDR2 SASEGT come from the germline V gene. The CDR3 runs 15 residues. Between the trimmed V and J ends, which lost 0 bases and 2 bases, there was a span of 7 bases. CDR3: CASSEAPGTNEKLFF. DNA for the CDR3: TGTGCCAGCAGTGAAGCTCCGGGGACTAATGAAAAACTGTTTTTT.

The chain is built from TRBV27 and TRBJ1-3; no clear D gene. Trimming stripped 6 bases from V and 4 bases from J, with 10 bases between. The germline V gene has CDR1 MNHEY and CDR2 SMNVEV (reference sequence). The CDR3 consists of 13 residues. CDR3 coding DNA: TGTGCCAGCAGCTCCCGTTTGGGAAACACCATATATTTT. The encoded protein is CASSSRLGNTIYF.

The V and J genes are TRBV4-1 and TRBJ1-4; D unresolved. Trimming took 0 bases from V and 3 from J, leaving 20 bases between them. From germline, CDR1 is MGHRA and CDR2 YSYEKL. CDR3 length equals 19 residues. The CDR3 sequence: CASSQDKTDVWASNEKLFF. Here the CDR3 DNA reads TGCGCCAGCAGCCAAGATAAAACGGATGTCTGGGCCTCTAATGAAAAACTGTTTTTT.

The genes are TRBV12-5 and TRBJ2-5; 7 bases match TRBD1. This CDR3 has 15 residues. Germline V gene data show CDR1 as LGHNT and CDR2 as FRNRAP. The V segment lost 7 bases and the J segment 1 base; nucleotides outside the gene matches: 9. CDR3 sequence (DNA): TGTGCTAGTGCCTCACCCGGGACAGCCCAAGAGACCCAGTACTTC. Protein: CASASPGTAQETQYF.

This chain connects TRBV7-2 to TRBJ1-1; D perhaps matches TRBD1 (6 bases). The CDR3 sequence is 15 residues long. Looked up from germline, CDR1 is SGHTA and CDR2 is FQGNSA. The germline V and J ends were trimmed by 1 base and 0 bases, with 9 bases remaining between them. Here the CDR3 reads CASSLGGGLNTEAFF. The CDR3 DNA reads TGTGCCAGCAGCTTAGGAGGGGGTTTGAACACTGAAGCTTTCTTT.

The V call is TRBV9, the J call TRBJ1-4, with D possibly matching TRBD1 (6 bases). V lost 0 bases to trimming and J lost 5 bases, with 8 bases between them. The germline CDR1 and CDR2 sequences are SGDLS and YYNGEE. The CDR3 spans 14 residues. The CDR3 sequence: CASSVGTANEKLFF. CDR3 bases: TGTGCCAGCAGCGTAGGGACAGCCAATGAAAAACTGTTTTTT.